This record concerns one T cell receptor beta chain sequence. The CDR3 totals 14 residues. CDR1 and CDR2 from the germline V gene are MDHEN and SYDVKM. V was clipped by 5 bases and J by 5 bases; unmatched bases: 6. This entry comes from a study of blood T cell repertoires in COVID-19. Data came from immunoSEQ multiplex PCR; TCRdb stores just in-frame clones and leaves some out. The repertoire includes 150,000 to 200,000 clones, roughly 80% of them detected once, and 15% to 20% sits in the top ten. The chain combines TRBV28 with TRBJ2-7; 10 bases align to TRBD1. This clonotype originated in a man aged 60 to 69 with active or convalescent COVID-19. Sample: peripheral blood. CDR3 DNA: TGTGCCAGCAGTCCCGACAGGGGGCCCAACGAGCAGTACTTC. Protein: CASSPDRGPNEQYF. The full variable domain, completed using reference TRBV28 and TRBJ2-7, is DVKVTQSSRYLVKRTGEKVFLECVQDMDHENMFWYRQDPGLGLRLIYFSYDVKMKEKGDIPEGYSVSREKKERFSLILESASTNQTSMYLCASSPDRGPNEQYFGPGTRLTVT.